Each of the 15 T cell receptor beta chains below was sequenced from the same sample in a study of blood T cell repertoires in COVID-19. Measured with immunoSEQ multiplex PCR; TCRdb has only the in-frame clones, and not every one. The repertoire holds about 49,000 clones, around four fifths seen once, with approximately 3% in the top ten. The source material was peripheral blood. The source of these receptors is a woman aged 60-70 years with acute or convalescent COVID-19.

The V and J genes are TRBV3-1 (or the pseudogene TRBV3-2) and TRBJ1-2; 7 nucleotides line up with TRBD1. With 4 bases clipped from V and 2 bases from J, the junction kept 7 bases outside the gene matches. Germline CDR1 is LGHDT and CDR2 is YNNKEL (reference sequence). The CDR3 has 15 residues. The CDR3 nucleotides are TGTGCCAGCAGCCTTACTCTGGACAGGAACTATGGCTACACCTTC. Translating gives CASSLTLDRNYGYTF.

CDR3 nucleotides: TGTGCCCCCTGGACCTCGGGGGGGCGCACAGATACGCAGTATTTT. As protein: CAPWTSGGRTDTQYF. The rearrangement uses TRBV24-1 and TRBJ2-3, with 8 bases lining up with TRBD2. V trimming: 12 bases; J trimming: 1 base; junction bases outside the gene matches: 11. Germline CDR1 KGHDR, CDR2 SFDVKD. The CDR3 contains 15 residues.

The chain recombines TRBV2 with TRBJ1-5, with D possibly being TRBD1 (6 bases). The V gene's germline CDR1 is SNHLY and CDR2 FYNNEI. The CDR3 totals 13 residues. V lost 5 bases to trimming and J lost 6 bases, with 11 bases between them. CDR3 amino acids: CASSTGWGQPQHF. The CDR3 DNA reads TGTGCCAGCAGTACAGGGTGGGGTCAGCCCCAGCATTTT.

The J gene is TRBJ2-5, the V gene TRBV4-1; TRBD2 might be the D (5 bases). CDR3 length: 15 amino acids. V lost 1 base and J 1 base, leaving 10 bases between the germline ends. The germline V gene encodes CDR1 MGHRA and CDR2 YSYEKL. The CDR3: CASSQVWELQETQYF. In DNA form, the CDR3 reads TGCGCCAGCAGCCAAGTATGGGAGCTCCAAGAGACCCAGTACTTC.

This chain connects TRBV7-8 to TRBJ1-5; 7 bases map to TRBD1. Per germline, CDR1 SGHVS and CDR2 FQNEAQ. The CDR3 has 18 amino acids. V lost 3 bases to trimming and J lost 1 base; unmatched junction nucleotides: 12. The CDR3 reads CASSLSRRQGLSNQPQHF. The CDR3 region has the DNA TGTGCCAGCAGCTTGAGCCGACGACAGGGCTTAAGCAATCAGCCCCAGCATTTT.

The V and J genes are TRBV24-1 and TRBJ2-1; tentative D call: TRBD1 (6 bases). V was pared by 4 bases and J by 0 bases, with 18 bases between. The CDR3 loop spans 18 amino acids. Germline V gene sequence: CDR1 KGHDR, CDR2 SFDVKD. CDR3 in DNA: TGTGCCACCAGTGACTCAACAGGGTCTTATAGCTCCTACAATGAGCAGTTCTTC. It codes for CATSDSTGSYSSYNEQFF.

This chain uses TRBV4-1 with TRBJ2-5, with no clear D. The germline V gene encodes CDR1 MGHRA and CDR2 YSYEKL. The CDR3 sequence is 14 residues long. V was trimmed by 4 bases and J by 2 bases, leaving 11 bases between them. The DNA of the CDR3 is TGCGCCAGCAGCCCTACCTATAGACAAGAGACCCAGTACTTC. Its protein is CASSPTYRQETQYF.

In DNA form, the CDR3 reads TGTGCCACCACCGCTGGGACTAGCGGCAATGAGCAGTTCTTC. The encoded protein is CATTAGTSGNEQFF. The V call is TRBV19, the J call TRBJ2-1; 11 nucleotides align to TRBD2. The CDR3 has 14 residues. J gave up 6 bases and V 10 bases, and 8 bases lay outside the gene matches. From germline, CDR1 is LNHDA and CDR2 SQIVND (reference sequence).

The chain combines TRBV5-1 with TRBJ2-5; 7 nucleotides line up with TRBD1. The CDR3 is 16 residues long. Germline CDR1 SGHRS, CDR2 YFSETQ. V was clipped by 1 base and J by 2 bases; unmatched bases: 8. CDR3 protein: CASSLSGSGQQETQYF. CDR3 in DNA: TGCGCCAGCAGCTTGTCCGGGTCGGGACAGCAAGAGACCCAGTACTTC.

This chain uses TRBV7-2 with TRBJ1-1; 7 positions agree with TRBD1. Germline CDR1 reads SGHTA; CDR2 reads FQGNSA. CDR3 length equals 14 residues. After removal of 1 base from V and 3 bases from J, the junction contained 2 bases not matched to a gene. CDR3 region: CASSLGDSYTEAFF. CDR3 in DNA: TGTGCCAGCAGCTTAGGGGACAGTTACACTGAAGCTTTCTTT.

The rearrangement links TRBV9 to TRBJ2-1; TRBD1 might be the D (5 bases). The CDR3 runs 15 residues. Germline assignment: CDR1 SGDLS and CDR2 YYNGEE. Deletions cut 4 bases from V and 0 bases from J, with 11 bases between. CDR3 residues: CASSPRTYSYNEQFF. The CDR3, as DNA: TGTGCCAGCAGCCCTAGGACATACTCCTACAATGAGCAGTTCTTC.

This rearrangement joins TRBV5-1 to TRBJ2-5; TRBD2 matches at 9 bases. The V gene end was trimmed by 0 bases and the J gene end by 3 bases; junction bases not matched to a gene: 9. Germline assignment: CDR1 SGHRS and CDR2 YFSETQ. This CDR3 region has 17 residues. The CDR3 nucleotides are TGCGCCAGCAGCTTGGGGGTCCTAGCGGGACTGGAAGAGACCCAGTACTTC. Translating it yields CASSLGVLAGLEETQYF.

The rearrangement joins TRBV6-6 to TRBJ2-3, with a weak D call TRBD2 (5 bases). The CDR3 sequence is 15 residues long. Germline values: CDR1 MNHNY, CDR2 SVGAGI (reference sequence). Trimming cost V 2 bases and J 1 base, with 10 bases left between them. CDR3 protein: CASSYPGVGTDTQYF. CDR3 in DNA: TGTGCCAGCAGTTACCCCGGGGTGGGCACAGATACGCAGTATTTT.

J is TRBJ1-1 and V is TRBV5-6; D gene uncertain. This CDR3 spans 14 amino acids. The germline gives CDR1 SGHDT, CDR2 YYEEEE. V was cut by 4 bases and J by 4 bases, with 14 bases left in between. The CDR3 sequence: CASSSYGEGTEAFF. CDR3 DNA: TGTGCCAGCAGCAGCTACGGGGAAGGCACTGAAGCTTTCTTT. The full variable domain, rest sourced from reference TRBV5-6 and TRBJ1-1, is DAGVTQSPTHLIKTRGQQVTLRCSPKSGHDTVSWYQQALGQGPQFIFQYYEEEERQRGNFPDRFSGHQFPNYSSELNVNALLLGDSALYLCASSSYGEGTEAFFGQGTRLTVV.

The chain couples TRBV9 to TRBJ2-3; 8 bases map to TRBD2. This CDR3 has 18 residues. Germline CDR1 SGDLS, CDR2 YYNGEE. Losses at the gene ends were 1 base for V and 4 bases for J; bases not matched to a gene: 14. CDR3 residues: CASSVSPRLALGADTQYF. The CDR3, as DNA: TGTGCCAGCAGCGTAAGCCCGAGACTAGCGCTTGGCGCAGATACGCAGTATTTT.